This is a list of T cell receptor beta chains from one sample in a study of T cell responses to AZD1222 COVID-19 vaccine. Only in-frame clones appear in the TCRdb table, and some are missing; sequencing was by immunoSEQ multiplex PCR. The table includes roughly 110,000 clones, 80% to 95% detected once. The sequencing here drew on peripheral blood, taken 28 days after the second AZD1222 dose. The source is an adult who received the AZD1222 COVID-19 vaccine. The CDR3 runs from the conserved cysteine through the conserved F or W. The order of the fields is D gene, J gene, clone size, V gene, CDR3 protein, CDR3 DNA. D genes are given only for firm matches. For some rows the clone size is stated as once, few or many, or as a class when expanded; others skip it.

NA,TRBJ1-5,NA,TRBV6-5,CASRRTRSNQPQHF,TGTGCCAGCAGGCGGACTAGGAGCAATCAGCCCCAGCATTTT
TRBD2,TRBJ2-5,NA,TRBV28,CASSRTSGRAAETQYF,TGTGCCAGCAGTAGAACTAGCGGGAGGGCAGCGGAGACCCAGTACTTC
TRBD1,TRBJ1-2,NA,TRBV29-1,CSVPDRANGYTF,TGCAGCGTTCCCGACAGGGCGAATGGCTACACCTTC
NA,TRBJ2-1,NA,TRBV5-1,CASSLAMSPQEFF,TGCGCCAGCAGCTTGGCCATGTCCCCTCAGGAGTTCTTC
NA,TRBJ1-6,NA,TRBV19,CASSTGKRSPLHF,TGTGCCAGTAGTACAGGCAAAAGGTCACCCCTCCACTTT
NA,TRBJ1-1,NA,TRBV7-9,CASSFRTEAFF,TGTGCCAGCAGCTTCCGAACTGAAGCTTTCTTT
NA,TRBJ1-5,NA,TRBV10-2,CASSLSGKNQPQHF,TGCGCCAGCAGTTTGTCGGGGAAGAATCAGCCCCAGCATTTT
NA,TRBJ2-1,once,TRBV4-1,CASSQGGSYNEQFF,TGCGCCAGCAGCCAAGGGGGGTCCTACAATGAGCAGTTCTTC
TRBD1,TRBJ1-1,NA,TRBV14,CASRAGTGGPWAGAFF,TGTGCCAGCAGAGCCGGGACAGGGGGACCCTGGGCCGGAGCTTTCTTT
TRBD1,TRBJ2-7,NA,TRBV20-1,CSATDRGGEQYF,TGCAGTGCTACTGACAGGGGCGGCGAGCAGTACTTC
NA,TRBJ1-5,NA,TRBV10-2,CASSGLRDPQHF,TGCGCCAGCAGTGGCCTCCGGGACCCTCAGCATTTT
NA,TRBJ1-2,once,TRBV28,CASMSSYGAGGNYGYTF,TGTGCCAGCATGTCCTCCTACGGGGCAGGAGGAAACTATGGCTACACCTTC
TRBD1,TRBJ2-2,NA,TRBV6-2/TRBV6-3,CASSSPTGGRTGELFF,TGTGCCAGCAGTTCACCAACAGGGGGGAGGACCGGGGAGCTGTTTTTT
TRBD1,TRBJ2-7,NA,TRBV6-5,CASHGDRHYEQYF,TGTGCCAGCCACGGGGACAGACACTACGAGCAGTACTTC
NA,TRBJ1-2,NA,TRBV13,CASSLRDLNYGYTF,TGTGCCAGCAGCCTAAGGGACCTCAACTATGGCTACACCTTC
TRBD1,TRBJ1-1,few,TRBV5-1,CASSPGTGNMNTEAFF,TGCGCCAGCAGTCCCGGGACAGGGAATATGAACACTGAAGCTTTCTTT
NA,TRBJ1-2,NA,TRBV15,CATSKGTNYGYTF,TGTGCCACCAGCAAGGGAACTAACTATGGCTACACCTTC
TRBD1,TRBJ1-1,NA,TRBV5-4,CASSPDRYGEAFF,TGTGCCAGCAGCCCGGACAGGTACGGTGAAGCTTTCTTT
NA,TRBJ1-6,few,TRBV5-4,CASSSATGRSYNSPLHF,TGTGCCAGCAGCTCCGCGACAGGCAGAAGCTATAATTCACCCCTCCACTTT
NA,TRBJ1-2,NA,TRBV3-1/TRBV3-2,CASSQGYNYGYTF,TGTGCCAGCAGCCAGGGGTATAACTATGGCTACACCTTC
NA,TRBJ2-7,once,TRBV7-9,CASSLGGVVGHEQYF,TGTGCCAGCAGCTTAGGAGGGGTTGTGGGCCACGAGCAGTACTTC